A single TCR beta chain is shown here with its context. These data originate in a study of blood T cell repertoires in COVID-19. As for the study in general: Acute and convalescent COVID-19 specimens originated in the United States, Italy and Spain. In each case, the material was cDNA or gDNA derived from T cells, B-cell-depleted T cells, or PBMCs.

Germline CDR1 SNHLY, CDR2 FYNNEI. Unmatched junction bases numbered 6, after V lost 8 bases and J lost 7 bases. The length of the CDR3 is 13 residues. Original processing notes: Amplification from reference gene primers served as the basis for estimated nucleated cell counts. Measured with immunoSEQ multiplex PCR; TCRdb has only the in-frame clones, and not every one. From that table come the V and J calls and clone size; the DNA was used to work out D and trimming. This repertoire shows 270,000 or so clones, around 82% found once; its top ten account for roughly 3.1%. V usage is TRBV2 and J usage is TRBJ2-1, with 9 bases that match TRBD1. This TCR derives from a woman aged 18-29 years with acute or convalescent COVID-19. The source material was peripheral blood. CDR3 bases: TGTGCCAGCCAAGGACAGGGGAGGAATGAGCAGTTCTTC. Protein sequence: CASQGQGRNEQFF.